These 27 T cell receptor beta chains share one sample of origin, sequenced in a study of blood T cell repertoires in COVID-19. The repertoire was sequenced with immunoSEQ multiplex PCR; TCRdb's copy has only in-frame clones and lacks some. The sample yields 150,000 to 200,000 clones, 86% seen once. The specimen was peripheral blood. These receptors came from a woman between 70 and 85 years old with acute or convalescent COVID-19.

The chain couples TRBV28 to TRBJ2-3; the match to TRBD1 covers 9 bases. Trimming removed 4 bases from V and 0 bases from J; junction bases left unmatched: 2. In germline, CDR1 is MDHEN, CDR2 SYDVKM. The CDR3 runs 15 residues. The CDR3 bases are TGTGCCAGCAGTTGGGACAGGGAAAGCACAGATACGCAGTATTTT. Encoded protein: CASSWDRESTDTQYF.

This clone was recorded once. This chain connects TRBV10-3 to TRBJ1-2; TRBD1 is a possible D gene (6 bases). Germline CDR1 and CDR2: ENHRY and SYGVKD. The CDR3 extends over 14 amino acids. V was shortened by 6 bases and J by 2 bases, with 13 bases between the two germline ends. CDR3 loop: CAISPPGDNYGYTF. The CDR3 DNA is TGTGCCATCAGCCCGCCAGGGGACAACTATGGCTACACCTTC.

This clone showed up just once. This chain joins TRBV6-1 and TRBJ1-4; 7 bases align to TRBD1. The CDR3 totals 14 residues. CDR1 and CDR2 (germline): MNHNS, SASEGT. Unmatched junction bases numbered 4, after V lost 2 bases and J lost 7 bases. The CDR3 DNA reads TGTGCCAGCAGTGAAACAGGGGTCCGTGAAAAACTGTTTTTT. Translating it yields CASSETGVREKLFF.

The chain uses TRBV2 and TRBJ1-5, with TRBD1 matching 7 bases. The V and J ends lost 5 bases and 3 bases, in that order; junction bases with no gene match: 13. Germline loops: CDR1 SNHLY, CDR2 FYNNEI. The CDR3 runs 17 residues. The CDR3 loop is CASSRLSRQGYNQPQHF. The CDR3 DNA sequence: TGTGCCAGCAGTCGCCTCTCCAGACAGGGATACAATCAGCCCCAGCATTTT.

The chain uses TRBV6-5 and TRBJ2-3; D remains unclear. V lost 7 bases, J lost 7 bases, and 6 bases lay in between. Germline V lookup: CDR1 MNHEY, CDR2 SVGAGI. This CDR3 has 10 residues. CDR3 sequence: CASNSNTQYF. The CDR3 DNA reads TGTGCCAGCAACTCAAATACGCAGTATTTT.

The chain employs TRBV7-3 and TRBJ2-3; possibly TRBD2 for D (5 bases). Germline CDR1 is SGHTA and CDR2 is FQGTGA. Deletions cut 4 bases from V and 6 bases from J, with 14 bases between. There are 14 residues in the CDR3. The CDR3 spells CASSSAAGSDTQYF. The CDR3 coding sequence is TGTGCCAGCAGCTCCGCGGCGGGCTCGGATACGCAGTATTTT.

The chain couples TRBV18 to TRBJ2-2, with 8 bases matching TRBD1. The CDR3 is 15 amino acids. Germline CDR1 KGHSH, CDR2 LQKENI. The V and J ends lost 1 base and 4 bases, in that order; junction bases with no gene match: 2. CDR3 sequence: CASSPRTGTTGELFF. CDR3 DNA sequence: TGTGCCAGCTCACCACGGACAGGGACCACCGGGGAGCTGTTTTTT.

CDR3 nucleotides: TGTGCCAGCAGCACAAAGAGGGGGATTTACTCCTACAATGAGCAGTTCTTC. Its protein product is CASSTKRGIYSYNEQFF. This chain joins TRBV7-9 and TRBJ2-1; TRBD1 might be the D (6 bases). Germline V gene lookup returns CDR1 SEHNR and CDR2 FQNEAQ (reference sequence). The length of the CDR3 is 17 residues. The ends were cut back, 5 bases at V and 0 bases at J, with 17 bases in the middle.

This clone has just a few counts. V usage is TRBV7-8 and J usage is TRBJ2-2; 9 nucleotides match TRBD1. V gave up 5 bases and J gave up 7 bases; unmatched junction bases: 8. The CDR3 contains 15 residues. Germline CDR1 is SGHVS and CDR2 is FQNEAQ. In DNA, the CDR3 is TGTGCCAGCAGCCACAACAGGGGGCGTGGCGGGGAGCTGTTTTTT. It yields the protein CASSHNRGRGGELFF.

The rearrangement uses TRBV4-1 and TRBJ1-1; the D is unclear. CDR1 MGHRA and CDR2 YSYEKL come from the germline V gene. The V gene lost 7 bases and the J gene lost 1 base, with 13 bases spanning the gap. The CDR3 runs 14 residues. The CDR3 sequence is CASTQLETNTEAFF. The CDR3, as DNA: TGCGCCAGCACACAGTTAGAGACGAACACTGAAGCTTTCTTT.

Turning to this clone: At one end the junction does not follow the germline gene, possibly because of a read error. The J gene is TRBJ2-1, the V gene TRBV5-6; 8 bases line up with TRBD2. Germline CDR1 is SGHDT and CDR2 is YYEEEE. The CDR3 totals 14 residues. The CDR3 loop reads CASSLGSGRSEQFF. The CDR3 region has the DNA TGTGCCAGCAGTTTGGGAAGCGGGAGAAGTGAGCAGTTCTTC.

The rearrangement links TRBV19 to TRBJ2-3; no definite D call. The germline gives CDR1 LNHDA, CDR2 SQIVND (reference sequence). Trimming pared 2 bases from V and 6 bases from J, leaving 9 bases between. The CDR3 is 13 residues long. This CDR3 is CASSIMVRDTQYF. CDR3 nucleotides: TGTGCCAGTAGTATAATGGTTCGGGATACGCAGTATTTT.

This clone was picked up a small number of times. The V gene is TRBV15, the J gene TRBJ1-5; D is possibly TRBD1 (5 bases). CDR3 size: 15 residues. V was shortened by 4 bases and J by 3 bases, with 13 bases between the two germline ends. Germline V gene lookup returns CDR1 LNHNV and CDR2 YYDKDF (reference sequence). DNA of the CDR3: TGTGCCACCAGCAACGGCGGAGGGGACAATCAGCCCCAGCATTTT. Translated, it gives CATSNGGGDNQPQHF.

J is TRBJ1-4 and V is TRBV6-5; TRBD1 aligns across 9 bases. Germline values: CDR1 MNHEY, CDR2 SVGAGI. The CDR3 has 15 residues. Unmatched junction bases numbered 13, after V lost 10 bases and J lost 7 bases. Here the CDR3 reads CATGAGTGPSEKLFF. In DNA form, the CDR3 reads TGTGCCACCGGGGCCGGGACAGGGCCTTCTGAAAAACTGTTTTTT.

The chain carries TRBV7-9 and TRBJ2-7, with TRBD2 matching over 8 bases. The V segment lost 5 bases and the J segment 2 bases; nucleotides outside the gene matches: 14. This CDR3 has 17 amino acids. Germline V gene sequence: CDR1 SEHNR, CDR2 FQNEAQ (reference sequence). The CDR3 coding sequence is TGTGCCAGCAGCCTACAAAATCCGGGACTAGGTCCCTACGAGCAGTACTTC. Protein sequence: CASSLQNPGLGPYEQYF.

The table lists this clone with a count of one. The CDR3 reads CASSYSTLENTGELFF. As DNA, the CDR3 is TGTGCCAGCAGTTACTCGACTCTGGAGAACACCGGGGAGCTGTTTTTT. This chain connects TRBV6-6 to TRBJ2-2; D uncertain. Germline CDR1 MNHNY, CDR2 SVGAGI (reference sequence). V lost 0 bases, J lost 1 base, and 9 bases lay in between. The CDR3 consists of 16 residues.

The chain combines TRBV2 with TRBJ2-1; D perhaps matches TRBD1 (7 bases). The CDR3 runs to 17 residues. Germline V gene sequence: CDR1 SNHLY, CDR2 FYNNEI. The V gene lost 6 bases and the J gene lost 0 bases, with 18 bases spanning the gap. CDR3 loop: CASRHRGLASSYNEQFF. The CDR3 DNA is TGTGCCAGCAGGCACAGGGGTCTAGCGAGCTCCTACAATGAGCAGTTCTTC.

This chain joins TRBV19 and TRBJ2-2, with 7 bases aligning to TRBD1. CDR1 LNHDA and CDR2 SQIVND come from the germline V gene (reference sequence). This CDR3 region has 15 residues. V lost 7 bases and J lost 1; bases outside the gene matches: 6. The DNA for the CDR3 is TGTGCCAGTACCGACAGGGTCGGGAACACCGGGGAGCTGTTTTTT. The encoded protein is CASTDRVGNTGELFF.

V usage is TRBV27 and J usage is TRBJ1-2; possible D gene TRBD1, 5 bases. Germline V gene data show CDR1 as MNHEY and CDR2 as SMNVEV (reference sequence). The CDR3 covers 13 residues. Deletions cut 5 bases from V and 4 bases from J, with 11 bases between. CDR3 region: CASSIRQSYGYTF. CDR3 nucleotide sequence: TGTGCCAGCAGTATAAGACAGTCCTATGGCTACACCTTC.

V gene TRBV19 combines with J gene TRBJ1-1; TRBD1 matches 12 bases. This CDR3 has 13 amino acids. Germline V lookup: CDR1 LNHDA, CDR2 SQIVND (reference sequence). Losses at the gene ends were 10 bases for V and 6 bases for J; bases not matched to a gene: 6. CDR3 region: CATQGQGASEAFF. DNA of the CDR3: TGTGCCACCCAGGGACAGGGGGCCTCTGAAGCTTTCTTT.

The chain combines TRBV5-6 with TRBJ2-1; 10 bases match TRBD2. This CDR3 region has 14 residues. CDR1 and CDR2 (germline): SGHDT, YYEEEE. With V trimmed by 1 base and J by 7 bases, 2 bases remained unmatched. Written as DNA, the CDR3 is TGTGCCAGCAGCTTGAGCGGGGGGGTAAATGAGCAGTTCTTC. As protein: CASSLSGGVNEQFF.

The chain recombines TRBV5-5 with TRBJ2-7, with 10 bases that match TRBD2. CDR1 and CDR2 from the germline V gene are SGHKS and YYEKEE (reference sequence). This CDR3 region has 15 residues. Germline trimming cut 1 base from V and 4 bases from J; bases unmatched to any gene: 5. The CDR3 DNA reads TGTGCCAGCAGCTTGCGGCTAGCGGGAGTATACGAGCAGTACTTC. Residues: CASSLRLAGVYEQYF. Drawing the rest from reference TRBV5-5 and TRBJ2-7, the complete variable domain is DAGVTQSPTHLIKTRGQQVTLRCSPISGHKSVSWYQQVLGQGPQFIFQYYEKEERGRGNFPDRFSARQFPNYSSELNVNALLLGDSALYLCASSLRLAGVYEQYFGPGTRLTVT.

J is TRBJ2-3 and V is TRBV5-1; TRBD1 agrees at 9 bases. After removal of 3 bases from V and 6 bases from J, the junction contained 5 bases not matched to a gene. This CDR3 comprises 14 residues. Germline CDR1 reads SGHRS; CDR2 reads YFSETQ. Here the CDR3 reads CASSSGTGSDTQYF. CDR3 nucleotide sequence: TGCGCCAGCAGCTCAGGGACAGGGTCCGATACGCAGTATTTT.

This chain links TRBV3-1 (or the pseudogene TRBV3-2) with TRBJ2-1; 9 bases agree with TRBD1. V dropped 3 bases and J dropped 7; count of bases not matched to a gene: 7. The V gene's germline CDR1 is LGHDT and CDR2 YNNKEL (reference sequence). The CDR3 extends over 15 amino acids. The CDR3 spells CASSHLGTGRNEQFF. The CDR3 region has the DNA TGTGCCAGCAGCCACCTAGGGACAGGGCGAAATGAGCAGTTCTTC.

The V gene is TRBV6-6, the J gene TRBJ1-2, with 10 positions matching TRBD1. CDR1 and CDR2 (germline): MNHNY, SVGAGI (reference sequence). This CDR3 comprises 13 residues. Trimming took 2 bases from V and 10 from J; bases not matched to a gene: 4. CDR3 bases: TGTGCCAGCAGTTACGCCGGGACAGGGGACTACACCTTC. Translation: CASSYAGTGDYTF.

The gene calls are TRBV6-2 or TRBV6-3 and TRBJ1-2, with D maybe TRBD1 (6 bases). The CDR3 sequence is 14 residues long. Germline values: CDR1 MNHEY, CDR2 SVGEGT. V lost 5 bases and J lost 4, with 14 bases in between. The CDR3 protein is CASSPTGKGYGYTF. As DNA, the CDR3 is TGTGCCAGCAGTCCGACAGGAAAGGGCTATGGCTACACCTTC.

The chain uses TRBV7-2 and TRBJ2-1, with D uncertain. V dropped 1 base and J dropped 4 bases, with 11 bases sitting between them. The CDR3 is made up of 15 amino acids. The germline CDR1 and CDR2 sequences are SGHTA and FQGNSA. The CDR3 loop reads CASSLDFAPYNEQFF. Here the CDR3 DNA reads TGTGCCAGCAGCTTAGACTTTGCGCCTTACAATGAGCAGTTCTTC.